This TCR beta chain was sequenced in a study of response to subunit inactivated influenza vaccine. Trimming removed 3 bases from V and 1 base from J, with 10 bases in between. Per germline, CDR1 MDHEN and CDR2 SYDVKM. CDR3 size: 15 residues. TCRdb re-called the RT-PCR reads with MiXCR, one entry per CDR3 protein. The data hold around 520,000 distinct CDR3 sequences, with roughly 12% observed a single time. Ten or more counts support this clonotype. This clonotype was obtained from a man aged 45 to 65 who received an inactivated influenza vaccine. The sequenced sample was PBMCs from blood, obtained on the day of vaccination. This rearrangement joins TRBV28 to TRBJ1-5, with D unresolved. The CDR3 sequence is CASSFVYGSNQPQHF. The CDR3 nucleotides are TGTGCCAGCAGTTTCGTGTATGGCAGCAATCAGCCCCAGCATTTT.